One and the same sample provided the 8 T cell receptor beta chains below, sequenced in a study of neurological immune-mediated disorders. A single record per CDR3 protein comes from TCRdb applying MiXCR to the 5' RACE reads. Of 55,000 to 75,000 distinct CDR3 sequences detected, 2% to 3% appear once; the ten largest clones hold approximately 3%. What was sequenced was PBMCs. Every receptor here comes from a man in his fifties with multiple sclerosis.

This clonotype was detected ten times or more. The rearrangement links TRBV20-1 to TRBJ1-2; D is uncertain. The CDR3 contains 11 residues. Germline V gives CDR1 DFQATT, CDR2 SNEGSKA (reference sequence). Trimming took 2 bases from V and 8 from J, leaving 9 bases between them. The DNA for the CDR3 is TGCAGTGCTAGAACTCGGGAGGGCTACACCTTC. It translates to CSARTREGYTF.

This clonotype was counted ten times or more. The chain joins TRBV20-1 to TRBJ1-2, with a possible D match to TRBD1 (6 bases). Germline values: CDR1 DFQATT, CDR2 SNEGSKA (reference sequence). The CDR3 loop spans 15 amino acids. V lost 0 bases, J lost 7 bases, and 18 bases lay in between. CDR3 sequence: CSARDSRGWDSGYTF. The CDR3 nucleotides read TGCAGTGCTAGAGATTCAAGGGGGTGGGATTCTGGCTACACCTTC.

This clonotype was seen at least ten times. The chain carries TRBV29-1 and TRBJ2-7; D possibly matches TRBD1 or TRBD2 (5 bases each). CDR3 length equals 11 residues. Between the trimmed V and J ends, which lost 6 bases and 6 bases, there was a span of 12 bases. Germline CDR1 and CDR2: SQVTM and ANQGSEA. The CDR3 reads CSVADGAEQYF. Written as DNA, the CDR3 is TGCAGCGTAGCCGACGGGGCCGAGCAGTACTTC.

This clonotype has more than one count but fewer than ten. The chain is built from TRBV7-2 and TRBJ1-3; 8 nucleotides agree with TRBD1. V lost 1 base, J lost 5 bases, and 1 base stayed unmatched. The CDR3 spans 14 residues. CDR1 is SGHTA, CDR2 FQGNSA, per germline. The CDR3 DNA sequence: TGTGCCAGCAGCTTAGGGACAGGGAGAAACACCATATATTTT. Translating it yields CASSLGTGRNTIYF.

This clonotype was observed at least ten times. The chain joins TRBV3-1 to TRBJ2-2; the match to TRBD1 covers 7 bases. This CDR3 is built from 12 residues. V dropped 5 bases and J dropped 7; count of bases not matched to a gene: 1. CDR1 is LGHDT and CDR2 is YNNKEL in the germline V gene (reference sequence). The CDR3 protein is CASSSGGGELFF. CDR3 bases: TGTGCCAGCAGCTCAGGGGGCGGGGAGCTGTTTTTT.

This clonotype was seen many times. The chain employs TRBV9 and TRBJ1-1, with D hard to call. CDR3 length: 15 amino acids. Per the germline V gene, CDR1 is SGDLS and CDR2 is YYNGEE. V lost 0 bases, J lost 1 base, and 10 bases lay in between. CDR3 sequence (DNA): TGTGCCAGCAGCGTAGACGACGGAAAGAACACTGAAGCTTTCTTT. Its protein product is CASSVDDGKNTEAFF.

This clonotype was counted ten times or more. The V gene is TRBV4-3, the J gene TRBJ1-2; 7 nucleotides agree with TRBD1. This CDR3 has 15 residues. Germline CDR1 is LGHNA and CDR2 is YSLEER. After removal of 0 bases from V and 4 bases from J, the junction contained 5 bases not matched to a gene. CDR3 bases: TGCGCCAGCAGCCAAGATCCGACAGGGAGCTATGGCTACACCTTC. Encoded protein: CASSQDPTGSYGYTF.

This clonotype was detected ten times or more. The chain is built from TRBV2 and TRBJ1-2, with 9 positions matching TRBD1. Germline lookup yields CDR1 SNHLY and CDR2 FYNNEI. The CDR3 is made up of 13 amino acids. V was pared by 6 bases and J by 4 bases, with 3 bases of the junction left unmatched. Here the CDR3 DNA reads TGTGCCAGCAGGGGGACAGGGCTCTATGGCTACACCTTC. Translating gives CASRGTGLYGYTF.